The T cell receptor beta chain under discussion was sequenced for a study of T cells expressing NK-cell markers. About the study: Sorted T-cell subsets CD3+CD56+NKG2C+, CD3+CD56+NKG2C- and CD3+CD56-NKG2C+ were TCR beta-sequenced. Notes on the study in general: Specificity for HCMV among expanded NKG2C+ T cell clones was not established. In roughly six donors, dominant CD3+CD56+NKG2C+ clonotypes ranked among the top 10 CD8+ clonotypes.

There are 15 residues in the CDR3. Per germline, CDR1 SGHRS and CDR2 YFSETQ. From the 5' RACE reads, TCRdb lists one entry per CDR3 protein and no DNA. Its listing shows 500,000 to 700,000 distinct CDR3 sequences. Details on this clonotype: Antigen: not known.

This clonotype originated in a man aged 18 to 30 in good health. This sequence joins TRBV5-1 and TRBJ1-5; TCRdb picks TRBD1, but there is no DNA to check that call. The sequenced sample was blood T cells: a sorted CD56 or NKG2C T cell subset, CD4+ or CD8+ T cells, or bulk PBMC T cells (not recorded which). The CDR3 is CASSLVTGNNQPQHF.